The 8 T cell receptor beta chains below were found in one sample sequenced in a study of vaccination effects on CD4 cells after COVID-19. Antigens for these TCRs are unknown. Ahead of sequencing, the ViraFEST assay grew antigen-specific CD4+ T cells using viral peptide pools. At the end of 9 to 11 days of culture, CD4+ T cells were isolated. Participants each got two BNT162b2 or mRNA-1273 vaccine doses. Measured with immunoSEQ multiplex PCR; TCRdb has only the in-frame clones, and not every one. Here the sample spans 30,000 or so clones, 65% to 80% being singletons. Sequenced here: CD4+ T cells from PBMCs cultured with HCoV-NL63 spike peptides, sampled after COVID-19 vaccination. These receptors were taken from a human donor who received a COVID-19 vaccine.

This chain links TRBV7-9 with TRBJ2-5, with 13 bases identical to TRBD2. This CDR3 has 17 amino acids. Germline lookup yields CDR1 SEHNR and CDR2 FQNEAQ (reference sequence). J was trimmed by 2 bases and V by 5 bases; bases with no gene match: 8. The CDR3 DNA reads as TGTGCCAGCAGCGTCCCGGGACTAGCGGGATTACAAGAGACCCAGTACTTC. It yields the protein CASSVPGLAGLQETQYF.

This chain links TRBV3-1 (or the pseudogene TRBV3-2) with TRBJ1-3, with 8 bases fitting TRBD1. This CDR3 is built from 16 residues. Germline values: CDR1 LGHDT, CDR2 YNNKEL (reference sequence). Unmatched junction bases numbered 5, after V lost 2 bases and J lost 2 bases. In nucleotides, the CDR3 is TGTGCCAGCAGCCAAACTACAGGGGGAGCTGGAAACACCATATATTTT. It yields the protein CASSQTTGGAGNTIYF.

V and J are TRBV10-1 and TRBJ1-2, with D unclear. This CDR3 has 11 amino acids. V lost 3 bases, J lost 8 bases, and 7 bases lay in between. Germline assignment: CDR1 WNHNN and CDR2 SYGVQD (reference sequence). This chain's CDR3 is CASSDQYGYTF. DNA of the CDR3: TGCGCCAGCAGTGACCAATACGGCTACACCTTC.

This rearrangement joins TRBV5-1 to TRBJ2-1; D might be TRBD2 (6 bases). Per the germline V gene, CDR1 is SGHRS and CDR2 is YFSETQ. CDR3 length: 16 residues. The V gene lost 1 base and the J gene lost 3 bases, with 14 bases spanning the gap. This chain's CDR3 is CASSLRPAGIYNEQFF. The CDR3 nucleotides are TGCGCCAGCAGCTTGCGTCCCGCGGGGATCTACAATGAGCAGTTCTTC. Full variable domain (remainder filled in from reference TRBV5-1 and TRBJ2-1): KAGVTQTPRYLIKTRGQQVTLSCSPISGHRSVSWYQQTPGQGLQFLFEYFSETQRNKGNFPGRFSGRQFSNSRSEMNVSTLELGDSALYLCASSLRPAGIYNEQFFGPGTRLTVL.

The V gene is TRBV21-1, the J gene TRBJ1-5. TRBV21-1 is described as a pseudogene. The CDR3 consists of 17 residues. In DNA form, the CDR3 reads TGTGCCAGCAGCAAAACTCCGGGACGAGGAGATAATCAGCCCCAGCATTTT. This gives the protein CASSKTPGRGDNQPQHF.

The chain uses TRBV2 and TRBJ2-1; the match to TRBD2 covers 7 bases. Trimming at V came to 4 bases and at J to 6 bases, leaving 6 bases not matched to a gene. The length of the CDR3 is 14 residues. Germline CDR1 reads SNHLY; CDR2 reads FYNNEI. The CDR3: CASSGLAAINEQFF. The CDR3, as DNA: TGTGCCAGCAGTGGGCTAGCGGCAATCAATGAGCAGTTCTTC.

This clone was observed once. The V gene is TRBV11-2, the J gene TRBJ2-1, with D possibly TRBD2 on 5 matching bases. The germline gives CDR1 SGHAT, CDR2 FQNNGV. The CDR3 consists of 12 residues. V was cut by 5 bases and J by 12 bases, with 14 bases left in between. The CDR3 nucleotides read TGTGCCAGCAGCCCCTCGACCGGGGTGCAGTTCTTC. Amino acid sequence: CASSPSTGVQFF.

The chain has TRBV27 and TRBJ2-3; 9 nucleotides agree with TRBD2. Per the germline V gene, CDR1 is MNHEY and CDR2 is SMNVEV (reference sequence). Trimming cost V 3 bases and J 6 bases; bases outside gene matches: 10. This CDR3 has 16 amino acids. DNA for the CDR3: TGTGCCAGCAGTTTCGTTCGAAGGCGGGAGGGGGATACGCAGTATTTT. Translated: CASSFVRRREGDTQYF.